This T cell receptor beta chain stems from a study of shared clonotypes between healthy human individuals. The CDR3 covers 15 residues. The V segment lost 2 bases and the J segment 1 base; nucleotides outside the gene matches: 3. The V gene's germline CDR1 is KGHSH and CDR2 LQKENI. The repertoire was sequenced with immunoSEQ multiplex PCR; TCRdb's copy has only in-frame clones and lacks some. In the table there are more than 1 million clones, more than 75% of which are singletons. The TCR was taken from a man aged 18 to 29 in good health. Some clones in this sample may be carry-over from other donors' samples. The chain uses TRBV18 and TRBJ2-3; TRBD2 matches 7 bases. Material for sequencing was memory CD4+ T cells from PBMCs. As for subset: CD45RA-negative fraction. The CDR3: CASSPGTTGTDTQYF. The CDR3 coding sequence is TGTGCCAGCTCACCAGGGACTACGGGCACAGATACGCAGTATTTT.